The entry below describes one T cell receptor beta chain. As yet, its antigen is unknown. Libraries were prepared by immunoSEQ multiplex PCR; TCRdb keeps only in-frame clonotypes and omits some of them. This table has 55,000 to 65,000 clones, about 88% appearing once. These data originate in a study of OX40 agonist ivuxolimab in advanced cancers. On the study more broadly: Enrollees could have had prior anti-PD-1, anti-PD-L1 or anti-CTLA-4 therapy, which 40% to 45% had received.

Overall study results and limits: Low normalized T-cell clonal expansion was additionally recorded for some nonresponders.

The sample in question was CD4+ or CD8+ T cells sorted from blood, obtained in a trial of the OX40 agonist ivuxolimab. The receptor comes from an adult with an advanced solid tumor such as melanoma, head and neck, liver or kidney cancer.

CDR3 coding DNA: TGTGCCAGCAGCGCCGGGACAAACACTGAAGCTTTCTTT. Translating gives CASSAGTNTEAFF. The gene calls are TRBV11-3 and TRBJ1-1; the D gene is possibly TRBD1 (6 bases). The CDR3 extends over 13 amino acids. Trimming stripped 5 bases from V and 2 bases from J, with 9 bases between. Per germline, CDR1 SGHNT and CDR2 YENEEA.